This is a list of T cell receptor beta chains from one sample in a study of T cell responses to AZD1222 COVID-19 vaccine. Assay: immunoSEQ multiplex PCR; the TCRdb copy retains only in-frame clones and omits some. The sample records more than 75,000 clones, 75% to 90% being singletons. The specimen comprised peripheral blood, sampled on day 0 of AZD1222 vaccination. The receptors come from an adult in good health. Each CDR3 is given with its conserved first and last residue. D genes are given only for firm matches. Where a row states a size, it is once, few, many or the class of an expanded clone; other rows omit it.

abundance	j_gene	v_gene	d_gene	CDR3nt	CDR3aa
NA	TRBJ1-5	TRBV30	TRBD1	TGTGCCTGGAGTGCGCCGGGACAGGGGGTTCATCAGCCCCAGCATTTT	CAWSAPGQGVHQPQHF
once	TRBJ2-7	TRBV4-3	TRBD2	TGCGCCAGCAGCCAAGGAACTAGCGGGATGTCCTACGAGCAGTACTTC	CASSQGTSGMSYEQYF
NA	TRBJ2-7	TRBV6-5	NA	TGTGCCAGCACCAAGGGGTGGGCCTACGAGCAGTACTTC	CASTKGWAYEQYF
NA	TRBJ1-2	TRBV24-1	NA	TGTGCCACCAGTTGGGGACGGACCTATGGCTACACCTTC	CATSWGRTYGYTF
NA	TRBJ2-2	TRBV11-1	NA	TGTGCCAGCAGTTCGGACCAGACCTACACCGGGGAGCTGTTTTTT	CASSSDQTYTGELFF
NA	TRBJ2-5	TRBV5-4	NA	TGTGCCAGCAGCTATGACAGCGAAGAGACCCAGTACTTC	CASSYDSEETQYF
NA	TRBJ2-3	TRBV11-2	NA	TGTGCCAGCAGCCCACCCACAGATACGCAGTATTTT	CASSPPTDTQYF
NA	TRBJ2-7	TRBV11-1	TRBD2	TGTGCCAGCAGCTTAGAACTAGCGGATTACGAGCAGTACTTC	CASSLELADYEQYF
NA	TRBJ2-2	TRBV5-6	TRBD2	TGTGCCAGCAGCTTCTTGTCGAGCGGGAGGACCGGGGAGCTGTTTTTT	CASSFLSSGRTGELFF
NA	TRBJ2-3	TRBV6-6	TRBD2	TGTGCCAGTAGTCGAGGGACTAGCGGGAGTTCAACAGATACGCAGTATTTT	CASSRGTSGSSTDTQYF
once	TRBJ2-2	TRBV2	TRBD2	TGTGCCAGCGTACTAGCGGGATTTGGCGGGGAGCTGTTTTTT	CASVLAGFGGELFF
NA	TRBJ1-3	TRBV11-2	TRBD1	TGTGCCAGCAGCCCAGACAGGGGTCGAAACACCATATATTTT	CASSPDRGRNTIYF
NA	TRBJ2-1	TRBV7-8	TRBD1	TGTGCCAGCACCATCTTAGGGACAGAGGGCAATGAGCAGTTCTTC	CASTILGTEGNEQFF
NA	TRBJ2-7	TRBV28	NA	TGTGCCTGCGTCAACCCTGAGACCTACGAGCAGTACTTC	CACVNPETYEQYF
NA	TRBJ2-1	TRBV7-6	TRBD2	TGTGCCAGCAGTCCACTAGCGGGATATTACAATGAGCAGTTCTTC	CASSPLAGYYNEQFF
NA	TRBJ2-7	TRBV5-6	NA	TGTGCCAGCAGCTTAAGGGGGGCCTACGAGCAGTACTTC	CASSLRGAYEQYF
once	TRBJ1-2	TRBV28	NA	TGTGCCAGCAGTTTATCAGGGCGGGGGAACTACACCTTC	CASSLSGRGNYTF
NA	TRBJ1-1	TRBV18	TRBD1	TGTGCCAGCTCACCACTTCGCGGACAGGGGAACACTGAAGCTTTCTTT	CASSPLRGQGNTEAFF
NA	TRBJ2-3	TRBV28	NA	TGTGCCAGCAGTAGGGATAGCACAGATACGCAGTATTTT	CASSRDSTDTQYF
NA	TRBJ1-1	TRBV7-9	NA	TGTGCCAGCAGCTTAGAACTCCGCACTGAAGCTTTCTTT	CASSLELRTEAFF
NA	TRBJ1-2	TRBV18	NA	TGTGCCAGCTCACCAAATGGGGACAACTATGGCTACACCTTC	CASSPNGDNYGYTF
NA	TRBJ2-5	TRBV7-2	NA	TGTGCCAGCAGCTTAGTTCGCCCGGGACAAGAGACCCAGTACTTC	CASSLVRPGQETQYF
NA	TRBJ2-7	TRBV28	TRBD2	TGTGCCAGCAGTAGGAGCGGGGCTACCTACGAGCAGTACTTC	CASSRSGATYEQYF
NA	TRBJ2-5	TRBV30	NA	TGTGCCTCCACCGGGGGCGATCAAGAGACCCAGTACTTC	CASTGGDQETQYF
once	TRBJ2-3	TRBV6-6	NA	TGTGCCAGCAGTCCAGGGCGGGGTGCAGATACGCAGTATTTT	CASSPGRGADTQYF
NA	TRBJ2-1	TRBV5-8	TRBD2	TGTGCCAGCAGCTTGGGTACGGGAGGGCCTTACAATGAGCAGTTCTTC	CASSLGTGGPYNEQFF
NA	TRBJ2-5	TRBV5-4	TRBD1	TGTGCCAGCAGGGATACAGGGGGAGAAGAGACCCAGTACTTC	CASRDTGGEETQYF
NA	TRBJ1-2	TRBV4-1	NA	TGCGCCAGCAGCCAAGATCTTAACACCTACTATGGCTACACCTTC	CASSQDLNTYYGYTF
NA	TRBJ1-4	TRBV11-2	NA	TGTGCCAGCAGCTTTCAGGGGTGGCCTAATGAAAAACTGTTTTTT	CASSFQGWPNEKLFF
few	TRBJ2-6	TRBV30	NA	TGTGCCTGGAGTGTTGTTGGGAGCTCTGGGGCCAACGTCCTGACTTTC	CAWSVVGSSGANVLTF
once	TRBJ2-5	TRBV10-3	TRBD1	TGTGCCATCAGCACAGGGGACCAAGAGACCCAGTACTTC	CAISTGDQETQYF
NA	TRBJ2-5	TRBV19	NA	TGTGCCAGCGGGGCGAGTGGGCAAGAGACCCAGTACTTC	CASGASGQETQYF
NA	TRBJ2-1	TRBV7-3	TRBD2	TGTGCCAGCAGCTTAGGCCTAGCGGAGTACAATGAGCAGTTCTTC	CASSLGLAEYNEQFF
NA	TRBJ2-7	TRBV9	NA	TGTGCCAGCAGCGTAGTGGACGGGGGTAAAGCCTACGAGCAGTACTTC	CASSVVDGGKAYEQYF
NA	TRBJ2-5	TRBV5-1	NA	TGCGCCAGCGGGGAGGTTCCGGAGACCCAGTACTTC	CASGEVPETQYF
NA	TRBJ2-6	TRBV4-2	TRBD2	TGTGCCAGCAGCCAAGAAACTAGCGGGGACTCTGGGGCCAACGTCCTGACTTTC	CASSQETSGDSGANVLTF
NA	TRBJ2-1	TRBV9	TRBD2	TGTGCCAGCAGCGTTAGCGGGAGCTCCTACAATGAGCAGTTCTTC	CASSVSGSSYNEQFF
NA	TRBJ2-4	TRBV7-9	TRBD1	TGTGCCAGCAGCCTGACAGGGGGAAACATTCAGTACTTC	CASSLTGGNIQYF
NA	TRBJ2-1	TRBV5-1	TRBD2	TGCGCCAGCAGCTTGGGACTAGCGGGAGGTCTACCTCCCAATGAGCAGTTCTTC	CASSLGLAGGLPPNEQFF
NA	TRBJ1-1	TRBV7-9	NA	TGTGCCAGCAGTCCGGAGGGGGAAGGTACTGAAGCTTTCTTT	CASSPEGEGTEAFF
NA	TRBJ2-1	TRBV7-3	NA	TGTGCCAGCAGCCCATCTGACCGGGGGTCCTACAATGAGCAGTTCTTC	CASSPSDRGSYNEQFF
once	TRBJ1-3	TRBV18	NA	TGTGCCAGCTCACCACCGTGGGGGAGGCTTGGAGGAAACACCATATATTTT	CASSPPWGRLGGNTIYF
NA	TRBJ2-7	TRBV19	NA	TGTGCCAGTAGTATAGGACTGGTGATATCCTACGAGCAGTACTTC	CASSIGLVISYEQYF
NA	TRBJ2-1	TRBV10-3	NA	TGTGCCATCAGGGCCGGGACCTCCTACAATGAGCAGTTCTTC	CAIRAGTSYNEQFF
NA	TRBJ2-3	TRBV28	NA	TGTGCCAGCAGTTACGGGGGGCTGGCGCAGTATTTT	CASSYGGLAQYF
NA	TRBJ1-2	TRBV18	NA	TGTGCCAGCTCACCAAACTCGCAGGTGAATAACTATGGCTACACCTTC	CASSPNSQVNNYGYTF
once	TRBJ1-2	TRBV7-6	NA	TGTGCCAGCAGCCCCGGGACTGATGCTAACTATGGCTACACCTTC	CASSPGTDANYGYTF
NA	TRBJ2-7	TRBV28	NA	TGTGCCAGCAGTTACATCGCAGCCGAGCAGTACTTC	CASSYIAAEQYF
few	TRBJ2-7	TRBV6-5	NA	TGTGCCAGCAACGCCGGGACGGATGCCTACGAGCAGTACTTC	CASNAGTDAYEQYF
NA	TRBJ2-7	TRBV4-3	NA	TGCGCCAGCAGCCAAGACTACCGGGGCTACTCCTACGAGCAGTACTTC	CASSQDYRGYSYEQYF
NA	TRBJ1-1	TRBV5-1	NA	TGCGCCAGCAACTTGGGACACCCGAACACTGAAGCTTTCTTT	CASNLGHPNTEAFF
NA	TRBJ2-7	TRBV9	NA	TGTGCCAGCAGCGTAGCTATTTCCTCGGGGGACGAGCAGTACTTC	CASSVAISSGDEQYF
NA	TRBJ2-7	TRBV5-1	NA	TGCGCCAGCAGGCTAAGACAAACCGGGGGCTACGAGCAGTACTTC	CASRLRQTGGYEQYF